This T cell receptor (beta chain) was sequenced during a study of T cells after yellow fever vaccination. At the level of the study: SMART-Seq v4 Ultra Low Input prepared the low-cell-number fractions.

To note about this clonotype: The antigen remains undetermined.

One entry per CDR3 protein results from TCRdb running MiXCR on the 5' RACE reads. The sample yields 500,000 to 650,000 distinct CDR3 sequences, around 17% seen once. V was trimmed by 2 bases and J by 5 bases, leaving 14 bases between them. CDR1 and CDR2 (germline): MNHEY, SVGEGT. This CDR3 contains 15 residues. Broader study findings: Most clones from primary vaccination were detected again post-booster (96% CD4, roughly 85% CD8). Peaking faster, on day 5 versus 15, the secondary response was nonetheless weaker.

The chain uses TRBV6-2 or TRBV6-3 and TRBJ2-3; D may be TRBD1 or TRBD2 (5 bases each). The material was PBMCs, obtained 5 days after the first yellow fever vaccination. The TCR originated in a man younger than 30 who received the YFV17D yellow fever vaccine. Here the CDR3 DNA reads TGTGCCAGCAGTTACGCAGGGCTAGCCAAAGATACGCAGTATTTT. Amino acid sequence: CASSYAGLAKDTQYF.